This paragraph covers one T cell receptor (beta chain) sequence. Its antigen is not known. This sample is drawn from a study of human thymus T cells. Study-level results: Thymic and blood repertoires seemed to show skewed V and J gene use.

Sequencing used immunoSEQ multiplex PCR; TCRdb keeps in-frame clones, though not all of them. Of about 130,000 clones listed, over 85% were seen once; the top ten hold under 0.025%. Germline loops: CDR1 SGHVS, CDR2 FQNEAQ. This CDR3 has 17 amino acids. V was cut by 0 bases and J by 0 bases, with 13 bases left in between. The thymus tissue came from resections taken during corrective heart surgery. Immunologically healthy infants in Finland undergoing congenital heart defect surgery were the donors. The sequence derives from a boy younger than two with a congenital heart defect but otherwise immunologically healthy. This rearrangement joins TRBV7-8 to TRBJ2-3, with a possible D match to TRBD1 (5 bases). Sequencing input: thymus tissue. This chain's CDR3 is CASSLANRGRSTDTQYF. In nucleotides, the CDR3 is TGTGCCAGCAGCTTAGCCAATAGGGGCCGAAGCACAGATACGCAGTATTTT.